One sample yielded the 12 T cell receptor beta chains listed below, sequenced in a study of T cells in Graves' hyperthyroidism and ophthalmopathy. The CDR3 regions of TCR beta were amplified from RNA transcripts. Carried out on the TCR CDR3, a first-round RT-PCR used the HTBI primer set. TCRdb recomputed calls from the multiplex PCR reads with MiXCR, one row per CDR3 protein. This sample carries 300,000 to 500,000 distinct CDR3 sequences, over 12% of them seen once, and the ten largest clones take under 30%. The specimen was blood. The receptors shown here come from a man over 45 with Graves' ophthalmopathy.

The gene calls are TRBV6-7 and TRBJ1-1; D is possibly TRBD1 (6 bases). TRBV6-7 counts as an open reading frame of uncertain function. Trimming left V 2 bases short and J 1 base short, with 11 bases between. This CDR3 contains 15 residues. The CDR3 sequence: CASSYRDTSNTEAFF. The CDR3 DNA reads TGTGCCAGCAGTTACCGGGACACCTCGAACACTGAAGCTTTCTTT.

This clonotype was seen repeatedly, ten times or more. This chain uses TRBV11-2 with TRBJ1-1; D is possibly TRBD1 (5 bases). Germline assignment: CDR1 SGHAT and CDR2 FQNNGV. The germline V and J ends were trimmed by 3 bases and 2 bases, with 10 bases remaining between them. This CDR3 spans 14 amino acids. CDR3 in amino acids: CASSFRTQNTEAFF. The CDR3, as DNA: TGTGCCAGCAGCTTTCGGACACAAAACACTGAAGCTTTCTTT.

DNA for the CDR3: TGTGCCAGTAGTACCAGCGGGAGGGGAAAGACCCAGTACTTC. Translating gives CASSTSGRGKTQYF. The chain combines TRBV19 with TRBJ2-5; 10 bases fit TRBD2. Germline CDR1 LNHDA, CDR2 SQIVND (reference sequence). CDR3 size: 14 residues. Trimming at V came to 4 bases and at J to 6 bases, leaving 5 bases not matched to a gene.

This rearrangement joins TRBV28 to TRBJ2-1; 13 bases fit TRBD2. V shed 5 bases, J shed 6 bases, and the junction held 10 bases outside the gene matches. This CDR3 has 17 amino acids. The germline V gene encodes CDR1 MDHEN and CDR2 SYDVKM. The CDR3 DNA reads as TGTGCCAGCAGTCCCCAAACACTAGCGGGAGGGGGCAATGAGCAGTTCTTC. It codes for CASSPQTLAGGGNEQFF.

This clonotype appeared many times. The chain employs TRBV3-1 and TRBJ1-1; D gene ambiguous. The V end lost 4 bases, the J end lost 11 bases, and 11 bases lay between the germline ends. The CDR3 length is 11 residues. Germline V gives CDR1 LGHDT, CDR2 YNNKEL (reference sequence). The CDR3, as DNA: TGTGCCAGCAGCCTGGGAGGTCAGGCTTTCTTT. Residues: CASSLGGQAFF.

This clonotype has only a few counts. The J gene is TRBJ1-6, the V gene TRBV6-1; 7 bases line up with TRBD1. After removal of 6 bases from V and 9 bases from J, the junction contained 11 bases not matched to a gene. The CDR3 covers 15 residues. Germline-derived CDR1 and CDR2 are MNHNS and SASEGT. The DNA of the CDR3 is TGTGCCAGCAGACTTCTCGCAGGGGGTGGTTCACCCCTCCACTTT. Its translation is CASRLLAGGGSPLHF.

This clonotype was detected only a few times. The V call is TRBV12-3 or TRBV12-4, the J call TRBJ1-1; a weak D match, TRBD1 (5 bases). Trimming removed 5 bases at V and 1 base at J, with 11 bases between. CDR3 length equals 14 residues. CDR3: CASSRLTGNTEAFF. Here the CDR3 DNA reads TGTGCCAGCAGTCGCCTCACAGGGAACACTGAAGCTTTCTTT.

This clonotype was seen only a few times. The chain is built from TRBV9 and TRBJ2-2, with 8 positions matching TRBD2. Germline trimming cut 3 bases from V and 7 bases from J; bases unmatched to any gene: 8. CDR1 and CDR2 from the germline V gene are SGDLS and YYNGEE. The CDR3 is 15 residues long. CDR3 sequence reads: CASSAGRAYGGELFF. CDR3 coding DNA: TGTGCCAGCAGCGCCGGGAGGGCCTACGGCGGGGAGCTGTTTTTT.

In this sample, this clonotype turned up many times. The V and J genes are TRBV4-1 and TRBJ2-7; TRBD1 might be the D (5 bases). V was cut by 3 bases and J by 0 bases, with 9 bases left in between. The CDR3 totals 14 residues. Germline CDR1 reads MGHRA; CDR2 reads YSYEKL. Here the CDR3 DNA reads TGCGCCAGCAGCCAGACCGACAGCTCCTACGAGCAGTACTTC. It is translated as CASSQTDSSYEQYF.

This clonotype was seen only a few times. J is TRBJ2-1 and V is TRBV5-6; 10 nucleotides agree with TRBD2. V dropped 0 bases and J dropped 1; count of bases not matched to a gene: 13. The CDR3 is 20 residues long. Germline lookup yields CDR1 SGHDT and CDR2 YYEEEE. For the CDR3, the DNA is TGTGCCAGCAGCTTGGCCGGCGAGGCGAGAGCGGGAGGGTCCTACAATGAGCAGTTCTTC. It translates to CASSLAGEARAGGSYNEQFF.

In this sample, this clonotype turned up many times. The J gene is TRBJ2-7, the V gene TRBV7-3; tentatively, D is TRBD1 (5 bases). The length of the CDR3 is 13 residues. Between the trimmed V and J ends, which lost 3 bases and 7 bases, there was a span of 13 bases. Per the germline V gene, CDR1 is SGHTA and CDR2 is FQGTGA. Here the CDR3 DNA reads TGTGCCAGCAGCTTGGGGCTTAGACAGGAGCAGTACTTC. This gives the protein CASSLGLRQEQYF.

This clonotype showed up just a few times. The chain links TRBV24-1 to TRBJ2-5, with D perhaps matching TRBD1 (6 bases). This CDR3 comprises 17 residues. Germline assignment: CDR1 KGHDR and CDR2 SFDVKD. Trimming took off 6 bases at V and 4 bases at J, with 23 bases between the two ends. The CDR3 spells CATSSTFSDRSPETQYF. CDR3 DNA: TGTGCCACCAGTTCGACGTTTAGTGACAGGTCCCCAGAGACCCAGTACTTC.